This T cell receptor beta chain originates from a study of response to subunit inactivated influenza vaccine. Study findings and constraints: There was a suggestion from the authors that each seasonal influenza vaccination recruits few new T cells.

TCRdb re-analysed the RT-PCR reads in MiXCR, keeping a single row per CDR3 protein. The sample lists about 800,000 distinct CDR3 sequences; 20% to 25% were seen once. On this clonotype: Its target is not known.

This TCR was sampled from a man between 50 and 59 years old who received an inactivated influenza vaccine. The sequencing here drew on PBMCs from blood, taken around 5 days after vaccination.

The CDR3 loop is CASKRQGRDTDTQYF. CDR3 bases: TGTGCCTCGAAACGACAGGGACGGGACACAGATACGCAGTATTTT. The V call is TRBV2, the J call TRBJ2-3, with 7 nucleotides matching TRBD1. Germline V gene sequence: CDR1 SNHLY, CDR2 FYNNEI. CDR3 length: 15 amino acids. The ends lost 11 bases at V and 2 bases at J; junction bases unmatched: 13.